The 7 T cell receptor beta chains below were found in one sample sequenced in a study of cytomegalovirus exposure and HLA in healthy donors. The PCR contained 60 Vbeta and 13 Jbeta primers. The assay was immunoSEQ multiplex PCR, and TCRdb's table has in-frame clones only and misses some. The repertoire consists of some 110,000 clones, with 77% occurring once and the leading ten covering 9.5% to 15%. The sequenced sample consisted of PBMCs. The receptors shown here come from a woman in her thirties or forties in good health and CMV-seropositive.

The chain couples TRBV5-1 to TRBJ2-3, with D possibly being TRBD1 (6 bases). CDR3 size: 14 residues. The V gene's germline CDR1 is SGHRS and CDR2 YFSETQ. Trimming left V 2 bases short and J 7 bases short, with 14 bases between. CDR3 residues: CASSLLPGHHTQYF. CDR3 DNA: TGCGCCAGCAGCTTATTACCGGGACACCATACGCAGTATTTT. The variable domain in full, completed from reference TRBV5-1 and TRBJ2-3, reads KAGVTQTPRYLIKTRGQQVTLSCSPISGHRSVSWYQQTPGQGLQFLFEYFSETQRNKGNFPGRFSGRQFSNSRSEMNVSTLELGDSALYLCASSLLPGHHTQYFGPGTRLTVL.

This clone was detected a few times. V gene TRBV29-1 combines with J gene TRBJ2-3, with 9 bases identical to TRBD2. CDR1 and CDR2 (germline): SQVTM, ANQGSEA. The CDR3 spans 14 residues. Trimming removed 8 bases from V and 0 bases from J; junction bases left unmatched: 6. The chain's CDR3 is CSTRLAVSTDTQYF. The CDR3 bases are TGCAGCACGAGACTAGCGGTTAGCACAGATACGCAGTATTTT.

The chain employs TRBV7-9 and TRBJ1-2; 7 bases are a match to TRBD1. The CDR3 consists of 14 residues. Germline V gives CDR1 SEHNR, CDR2 FQNEAQ (reference sequence). The trim removed 5 bases at V and 8 bases at J, leaving 11 bases unmatched. In DNA, the CDR3 is TGTGCCAGCAGCCTAGACAGGGAGCAAGGCGGCTACACCTTC. Its protein is CASSLDREQGGYTF.

This rearrangement joins TRBV28 to TRBJ1-1; D is perhaps TRBD1 (5 bases). Germline values: CDR1 MDHEN, CDR2 SYDVKM. Deletions cut 5 bases from V and 7 bases from J, with 17 bases between. This CDR3 is built from 14 residues. The chain's CDR3 is CASSPLDLGGEAFF. The CDR3 DNA follows: TGTGCCAGCAGTCCGTTGGACCTGGGGGGTGAAGCTTTCTTT.

The rearrangement uses TRBV9 and TRBJ2-2, with 10 bases lining up with TRBD1. This CDR3 contains 15 residues. Unmatched junction bases numbered 5, after V lost 4 bases and J lost 5 bases. Germline CDR1 is SGDLS and CDR2 is YYNGEE. The CDR3 here is CASSPDRGRTGELFF. DNA for the CDR3: TGTGCCAGCAGCCCCGACAGGGGGCGTACCGGGGAGCTGTTTTTT.

About this clone: The junction differs from germline at one of its ends, possibly a read error. This chain links TRBV29-1 with TRBJ2-1; D is possibly TRBD2 (7 bases). The CDR3 totals 16 residues. Germline V gene sequence: CDR1 SQVTM, CDR2 ANQGSEA. The CDR3 DNA is TGCAGCGTAGAAGGACAGCGGGACGACAGATACAATGAGCAGTTCTTC. Translated: CSVEGQRDDRYNEQFF.

The chain joins TRBV11-1 to TRBJ2-7; unclear D gene. Deletions cut 3 bases from V and 3 bases from J, with 15 bases between. The CDR3 is 15 amino acids. Germline CDR1 reads SGHAT; CDR2 reads FQDESV (reference sequence). CDR3 region: CASSFRGRWIYEQYF. The CDR3 DNA reads as TGTGCCAGCAGCTTTAGAGGAAGGTGGATCTACGAGCAGTACTTC.